This T cell receptor beta chain was sequenced in a study of CD8 T cells in ankylosing spondylitis (dated by TCRdb to the late 2010s). Looking at the study overall: The study profiled T cell receptor beta repertoires in healthy donors and ankylosing spondylitis patients to find disease-linked TCR variants. The full study cohort was made up of about 25 ankylosing spondylitis patients and roughly 100 healthy donors. Peripheral blood was sampled, and synovial fluid was additionally collected from ankylosing spondylitis patients.

V is cut by 6 bases and J by 6 bases, and the space between the germline ends is 16 bases. The cysteine opens and the phenylalanine closes a CDR3 of 14 amino acids. The CDR3 DNA has 42 bases and is translated from base 1. General study outcomes and caveats: The disease-linked clones showed a CD8+ phenotype and occurred at relatively low frequencies in peripheral blood. Blood from ankylosing spondylitis patients appeared to be characterized by a TCR beta motif composed of 7 to 9 highly homologous amino acid variants. Some of the motif variants had been reported before in the synovial fluid and blood of reactive arthritis patients, a finding that suggests common disease-initiation mechanisms. The disease-linked clones were reported to be significantly enriched in matched synovial fluid samples from ankylosing spondylitis patients.

The reads were generated on an Illumina HiSeq 2500. Quantitative 5'-RACE with molecular barcodes was used to prepare TCR beta libraries. The authors processed their data as follows. To identify disease-linked TCR variants, a new computational method was used, one built on a probabilistic model of VDJ rearrangement. TCRdb reworked the public reads: Q25 trimming with fastp, MiXCR clone assembly, productive beta chains retained. Duplicate CDR3 protein sequences are folded into a single record with the most common DNA and genes. V and J calls and clone size were set by TCRdb, not the authors. This sample gives 250,000 to 350,000 distinct CDR3 sequences in total; 20% of them show up just once. Clones ranked in the top ten supply 7.5% to 9% of the sample. As concerns this clonotype: Its antigen remains undetermined. One base away there is no much larger clone; base qualities are not given.

Material for sequencing was blood, either unsorted or a sorted T cell fraction (not recorded which). This receptor was taken from a male donor with ankylosing spondylitis or in good health (not recorded which). Rearrangement joined TRBV12-3 or TRBV12-4 to TRBJ2-3, and the D gene may be TRBD2, 6 bases matching. At the DNA level, the sequence is TGTGCCAGCAGGGCGGGGTCCATGGCGGATACGCAGTATTTT. Translated, it gives CASRAGSMADTQYF.